A single T cell receptor beta chain is shown here with its context. Source study methods: Amplification of reference gene primers was used by the study to estimate nucleated cell counts. Using immunoSEQ multiplex PCR, the repertoire was profiled, and TCRdb retains in-frame clones only, with some absent. V, J and clone size are taken as reported in that table, and D and trimming were inferred from the DNA itself. The table lists fewer than 250,000 clones, approximately 91% of them singletons. This sample stems from a study of blood T cell repertoires in COVID-19. The CDR3 contains 13 residues. Looked up from germline, CDR1 is SGHVS and CDR2 is FQNEAQ. Trimming took 5 bases from V and 7 from J, leaving 14 bases between them.

The sequence came from a woman in her thirties or forties with acute or convalescent COVID-19. The sample taken for sequencing was peripheral blood. The chain combines TRBV7-8 with TRBJ1-1; the D is unclear. The CDR3 here is CASSLGKVSEAFF. The CDR3 coding sequence is TGTGCCAGCAGCCTCGGGAAGGTTAGTGAAGCTTTCTTT.